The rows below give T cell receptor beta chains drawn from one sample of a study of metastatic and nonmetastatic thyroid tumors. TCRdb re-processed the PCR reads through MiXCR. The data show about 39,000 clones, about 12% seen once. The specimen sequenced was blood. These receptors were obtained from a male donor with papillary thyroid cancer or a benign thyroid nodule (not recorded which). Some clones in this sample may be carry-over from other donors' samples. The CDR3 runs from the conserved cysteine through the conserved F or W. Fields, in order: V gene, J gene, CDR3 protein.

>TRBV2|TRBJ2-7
CASSESRGLTYEQYF
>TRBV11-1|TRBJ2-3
CASSPGQAFTDTQYF
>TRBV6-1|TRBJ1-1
CASTLSGTGEAFF
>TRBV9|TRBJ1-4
CASSFAGGQREKLFF
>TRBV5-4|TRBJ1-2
CASSYIFSIDYGYTF
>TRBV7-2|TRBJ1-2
CASSFNVEGAGGYTF
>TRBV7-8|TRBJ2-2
CASSRDRGLAGELFF
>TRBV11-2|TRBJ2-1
CASSLNLGLVLPGQFF
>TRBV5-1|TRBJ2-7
CASSPRGGQNEQYF
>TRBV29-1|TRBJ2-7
CSVEEEGRAYEQYF
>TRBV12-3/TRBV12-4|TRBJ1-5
CASSFSGDQPQHF
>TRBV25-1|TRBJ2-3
CASSPSSRSTDTQYF
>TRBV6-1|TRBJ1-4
CASSSVWRRATNEKLFF
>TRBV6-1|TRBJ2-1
CASSRTSVYNGQFF
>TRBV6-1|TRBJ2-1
CASSEALSGSYNEQFF
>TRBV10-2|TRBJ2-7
CASSDGQGSYEQYF
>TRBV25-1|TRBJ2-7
CASSEPHPLGSYEQYF
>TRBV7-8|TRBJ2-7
CASSFLEGWTYEQYF
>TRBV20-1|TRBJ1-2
CSAGIRAPHYGYTF
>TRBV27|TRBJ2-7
CASSSGALYEQYF
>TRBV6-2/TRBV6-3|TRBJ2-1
CASYLREPGVNEQFF